Shown below are 30 T cell receptor beta chains from a single sample sequenced in a study of STAT5B mutations in CD4+ large granular lymphocyte leukemia. Sequenced by immunoSEQ multiplex PCR; TCRdb stores in-frame clones only, minus some. The repertoire holds about 34,000 clones, with less than 80% as singletons. Input material: CD4+ T cells from blood buffy coats. These receptors were obtained from a human donor in good health.

This clone occurred a few times. The V call is TRBV4-1, the J call TRBJ2-7; TRBD2 matches 11 bases. Germline V gene lookup returns CDR1 MGHRA and CDR2 YSYEKL. The CDR3 is made up of 15 amino acids. The trim removed 4 bases at V and 3 bases at J, leaving 5 bases unmatched. The CDR3 nucleotides read TGCGCCAGCAGCCTAACTAGCGGGGGCCTCTACGAGCAGTACGTC. This encodes CASSLTSGGLYEQYV.

V is TRBV14 and J is TRBJ2-1, with D hard to call. Deletions cut 3 bases from V and 7 bases from J, with 10 bases between. CDR1 is SGHDN and CDR2 is FVKESK in the germline V gene. CDR3 length equals 13 residues. This chain's CDR3 is CASSQNTGNEQFF. The CDR3 DNA follows: TGTGCCAGCAGCCAGAACACTGGAAATGAGCAGTTCTTC.

The V and J genes are TRBV19 and TRBJ1-1; a possible D gene is TRBD1 (6 bases). The CDR3 covers 15 residues. Per the germline V gene, CDR1 is LNHDA and CDR2 is SQIVND (reference sequence). V was clipped by 6 bases and J by 0 bases, with 14 bases between them. CDR3 region: CASRWQGTMNTEAFF. CDR3 nucleotide sequence: TGTGCCAGTAGATGGCAGGGGACTATGAACACTGAAGCTTTCTTT.

The chain uses TRBV7-6 and TRBJ2-1, with unresolved D. V lost 1 base and J 0 bases, leaving 10 bases between the germline ends. Germline V gene data show CDR1 as SGHVS and CDR2 as FNYEAQ. The CDR3 totals 16 residues. The CDR3 coding sequence is TGTGCCAGCAGCTTAGAAGTCGTTAGCTCCTACAATGAGCAGTTCTTC. Protein sequence: CASSLEVVSSYNEQFF.

The V gene is TRBV29-1, the J gene TRBJ2-3, with TRBD1 identical over 8 bases. This CDR3 contains 14 residues. Germline loops: CDR1 SQVTM, CDR2 ANQGSEA. The trim removed 7 bases at V and 5 bases at J, leaving 11 bases unmatched. CDR3 sequence: CSGMGQDRGDTQYF. The DNA for the CDR3 is TGCAGCGGAATGGGACAGGACCGAGGAGATACGCAGTATTTT.

The rearrangement links TRBV5-6 to TRBJ2-7, with 10 bases lining up with TRBD1. The germline V gene encodes CDR1 SGHDT and CDR2 YYEEEE. After removal of 2 bases from V and 2 bases from J, the junction contained 10 bases not matched to a gene. The CDR3 sequence is 17 residues long. The CDR3 is CASSFGTGVTQAYEQYV. CDR3 coding DNA: TGTGCCAGCAGCTTCGGGACAGGGGTTACTCAGGCCTACGAGCAGTACGTC.

The J gene is TRBJ2-1, the V gene TRBV4-3; D perhaps matches TRBD2 (5 bases). The CDR3 is made up of 17 amino acids. V was shortened by 0 bases and J by 0 bases, with 12 bases between the two germline ends. Per the germline V gene, CDR1 is LGHNA and CDR2 is YSLEER. CDR3 bases: TGCGCCAGCAGCCAAGATCCGACGGGGAGCTCCTACAATGAGCAGTTCTTC. This encodes CASSQDPTGSSYNEQFF.

The CDR3 here is CASSIPSGGSHEQFF. CDR3 in DNA: TGTGCCAGCAGTATCCCCTCCGGGGGGAGCCATGAGCAGTTCTTC. The chain links TRBV28 to TRBJ2-1, with 7 bases identical to TRBD2. The CDR3 runs to 15 residues. Per the germline V gene, CDR1 is MDHEN and CDR2 is SYDVKM. V was pared by 5 bases and J by 8 bases, with 12 bases of the junction left unmatched.

This clone was counted once. The gene calls are TRBV14 and TRBJ2-5; 8 bases fit TRBD2. The length of the CDR3 is 19 residues. Germline assignment: CDR1 SGHDN and CDR2 FVKESK. V was pared by 3 bases and J by 3 bases, with 18 bases of the junction left unmatched. CDR3: CASSQAPLRSAGVKETQYF. DNA of the CDR3: TGTGCCAGCAGCCAGGCTCCCTTGCGTTCAGCGGGGGTGAAAGAGACCCAGTACTTC.

This clone was observed a few times. V and J are TRBV12-5 and TRBJ1-1; D is undetermined. This CDR3 comprises 14 residues. Germline-derived CDR1 and CDR2 are LGHNT and FRNRAP. V lost 2 bases, J lost 5 bases, and 12 bases lay in between. CDR3 loop: CASGLLPTSTEAFF. The CDR3 nucleotides are TGTGCTAGTGGTTTGCTCCCCACGAGTACTGAAGCTTTCTTT.

The chain carries TRBV6-6 and TRBJ1-2; D is possibly TRBD1 (5 bases). V gave up 3 bases and J gave up 4 bases, with 15 bases separating them. The germline V gene has CDR1 MNHNY and CDR2 SVGAGI (reference sequence). The CDR3 runs to 15 residues. CDR3 in DNA: TGTGCCAGCAGTTATTTGCCAGGGACGGGCTATGGCTACACCTTC. Its protein product is CASSYLPGTGYGYTF.

The V and J genes are TRBV6-1 and TRBJ1-1; D not certain. V was cut by 6 bases and J by 2 bases, with 7 bases left in between. The CDR3 sequence is 12 residues long. Germline V gives CDR1 MNHNS, CDR2 SASEGT. CDR3 bases: TGTGCCAGCAGGACTGGAAACACTGAAGCTTTCTTT. It codes for CASRTGNTEAFF.

The J gene is TRBJ2-2, the V gene TRBV5-8, with 7 bases identical to TRBD1. The CDR3 extends over 14 amino acids. The germline gives CDR1 SGHTS, CDR2 YDEGEE. The V and J ends lost 4 bases and 7 bases, in that order; junction bases with no gene match: 7. CDR3 loop: CASSPVGGHGELFF. The CDR3 DNA reads TGTGCCAGCAGCCCCGTAGGGGGCCACGGGGAGCTGTTTTTT.

This sequence joins TRBV29-1 and TRBJ1-5; tentatively, D is TRBD1 (5 bases). The CDR3 is 14 amino acids. Germline V lookup: CDR1 SQVTM, CDR2 ANQGSEA. The V end was cut by 4 bases, the J end by 3 bases, with 13 bases between. This CDR3 reads CSVVLDSHNQPQHF. In DNA, the CDR3 is TGCAGCGTTGTCTTAGACAGCCACAATCAGCCCCAGCATTTT.

The chain employs TRBV11-1 and TRBJ1-1; 10 bases map to TRBD1. With 5 bases clipped from V and 11 bases from J, the junction kept 5 bases outside the gene matches. Germline V gene lookup returns CDR1 SGHAT and CDR2 FQDESV (reference sequence). CDR3 size: 12 residues. The CDR3 reads CASSTWTGGAFF. Written as DNA, the CDR3 is TGTGCCAGCAGCACATGGACAGGGGGGGCTTTCTTT.

This sequence joins TRBV5-1 and TRBJ1-1, with a weak D call TRBD1 (6 bases). CDR1 is SGHRS and CDR2 is YFSETQ in the germline V gene. The length of the CDR3 is 15 residues. V lost 3 bases to trimming and J lost 0 bases, with 12 bases between them. CDR3 nucleotide sequence: TGCGCCAGCAGCTCCCTTGGGGGCGTGAACACTGAAGCTTTCTTT. Translation gives CASSSLGGVNTEAFF. Filled out from reference TRBV5-1 and TRBJ1-1, the complete variable domain reads KAGVTQTPRYLIKTRGQQVTLSCSPISGHRSVSWYQQTPGQGLQFLFEYFSETQRNKGNFPGRFSGRQFSNSRSEMNVSTLELGDSALYLCASSSLGGVNTEAFFGQGTRLTVV.

The chain carries TRBV5-1 and TRBJ2-3, with TRBD2 matching over 7 bases. The CDR3 is made up of 16 amino acids. Trimming took 3 bases from V and 0 from J; bases not matched to a gene: 7. CDR1 is SGHRS, CDR2 YFSETQ, per germline. The CDR3 loop reads CASSSGGGTSTDTQYF. In DNA, the CDR3 is TGCGCCAGCAGCTCCGGCGGGGGAACTAGCACAGATACGCAGTATTTT.

With respect to this clone: A read error may produce the germline difference seen at one junction end. The same CDR3 arises from other DNA sequences in this sample as well. This chain links TRBV7-9 with TRBJ2-2, with D possibly being TRBD1 or TRBD2 (5 bases each). Germline loops: CDR1 SEHNR, CDR2 FQNEAQ (reference sequence). The CDR3 is made up of 16 amino acids. CDR3 sequence reads: CASTRDGAANTGELFF. The CDR3 nucleotides read TGTGCCAGCACTCGGGATGGGGCGGCGAACACCGGGGAGCTATTTTTT.

This clone occurred a few times. The CDR3 loop reads CASSLGRENSPLHF. The CDR3 bases are TGTGCCAGCAGTTTGGGCAGGGAAAATTCACCCCTCCACTTT. The J gene is TRBJ1-6, the V gene TRBV6-5; TRBD1 is a possible D gene (5 bases). The V gene's germline CDR1 is MNHEY and CDR2 SVGAGI. CDR3 length: 14 residues. Trimming cost V 4 bases and J 7 bases, with 11 bases left between them.

The chain is built from TRBV28 and TRBJ2-5; 7 nucleotides line up with TRBD2. V gave up 5 bases and J gave up 2 bases; unmatched junction bases: 8. The germline gives CDR1 MDHEN, CDR2 SYDVKM. The CDR3 consists of 15 residues. CDR3 DNA: TGTGCCAGCAGTCCGAGCGGGGTTGTTCAAGAGACCCAGTACTTC. This sequence encodes CASSPSGVVQETQYF. The full variable domain, its missing parts supplied by reference TRBV28 and TRBJ2-5, is DVKVTQSSRYLVKRTGEKVFLECVQDMDHENMFWYRQDPGLGLRLIYFSYDVKMKEKGDIPEGYSVSREKKERFSLILESASTNQTSMYLCASSPSGVVQETQYFGPGTRLLVL.

The rearrangement links TRBV2 to TRBJ1-2; no definite D call. V lost 0 bases to trimming and J lost 4 bases, with 9 bases between them. CDR1 is SNHLY, CDR2 FYNNEI, per germline. The CDR3 is made up of 14 amino acids. CDR3 nucleotides: TGTGCCAGCAGTGAAGCACGACAAACCTATGGCTACACCTTC. Protein sequence: CASSEARQTYGYTF.

The chain joins TRBV2 to TRBJ1-1; D not resolved. This CDR3 has 13 residues. V was trimmed by 2 bases and J by 2 bases, leaving 6 bases between them. CDR1 is SNHLY, CDR2 FYNNEI, per germline. CDR3 sequence: CASSERVNTEAFF. The CDR3 nucleotides read TGTGCCAGCAGTGAACGGGTTAACACTGAAGCTTTCTTT.

The gene calls are TRBV7-2 and TRBJ2-3; perhaps TRBD2 as D (7 bases). Looked up from germline, CDR1 is SGHTA and CDR2 is FQGNSA. Trimming took off 7 bases at V and 6 bases at J, with 20 bases between the two ends. There are 15 residues in the CDR3. CDR3 bases: TGTGCCAGCACCTACCCCTTTGGGGGGGGCGATACGCAGTATTTT. Its translation is CASTYPFGGGDTQYF.

In DNA form, the CDR3 reads TGTGCCAGCAGTGCGACAAGGCGGGAGAGTAATGAGCAGTTCTTC. This encodes CASSATRRESNEQFF. The chain carries TRBV6-1 and TRBJ2-1, with 7 bases identical to TRBD2. The J segment lost 7 bases and the V segment lost 4 bases, leaving 10 bases of the junction unmatched. The CDR3 is 15 residues long. From germline, CDR1 is MNHNS and CDR2 SASEGT.

This chain uses TRBV5-5 with TRBJ2-7, with 10 bases fitting TRBD2. The CDR3 is 16 residues long. The V segment lost 2 bases and the J segment 0 bases; nucleotides outside the gene matches: 5. Per germline, CDR1 SGHKS and CDR2 YYEKEE (reference sequence). The CDR3 coding sequence is TGTGCCAGCAGCTTAGGTAGCGGGGGGAGCTCCTACGAGCAGTACGTC. It encodes CASSLGSGGSSYEQYV.

This clone was counted only a few times. The chain recombines TRBV6-5 with TRBJ1-4, with 7 bases matching TRBD1. The CDR3 has 15 residues. Germline loops: CDR1 MNHEY, CDR2 SVGAGI. V was pared by 4 bases and J by 8 bases, with 10 bases of the junction left unmatched. CDR3 region: CASSSNEGGLEKLFF. Written as DNA, the CDR3 is TGTGCCAGCAGTTCCAATGAAGGGGGCCTCGAAAAACTGTTTTTT.

DNA for the CDR3: TGTGCCAGCAGCCCATTTGGGACTGCTCATTACAATGAGCAGTTCTTC. This gives the protein CASSPFGTAHYNEQFF. This chain joins TRBV7-3 and TRBJ2-1, with TRBD2 as a possible D gene (6 bases). The CDR3 loop spans 16 amino acids. Germline V CDR1 and CDR2: SGHTA, FQGTGA. V lost 5 bases and J 4 bases, leaving 18 bases between the germline ends.

This chain links TRBV5-5 with TRBJ1-1; D remains ambiguous. Germline CDR1 and CDR2: SGHKS and YYEKEE (reference sequence). This CDR3 contains 13 residues. Trimming stripped 0 bases from V and 5 bases from J, with 8 bases between. The CDR3 protein is CASSLVTETEAFF. CDR3 in DNA: TGTGCCAGCAGCTTGGTCACAGAAACTGAAGCTTTCTTT.

This chain links TRBV4-1 with TRBJ2-7, with TRBD2 identical over 9 bases. Germline-derived CDR1 and CDR2 are MGHRA and YSYEKL. There are 14 residues in the CDR3. The J segment lost 6 bases and the V segment lost 1 base, leaving 4 bases of the junction unmatched. CDR3 region: CASSQGGRAPEQYF. The CDR3 nucleotides read TGCGCCAGCAGCCAAGGCGGGAGGGCTCCCGAGCAGTACTTC.

The CDR3 region is CATSRGGDTQYF. DNA of the CDR3: TGTGCCACCAGCAGAGGGGGAGATACGCAGTATTTT. The genes are TRBV15 and TRBJ2-3; D is ambiguous. Germline values: CDR1 LNHNV, CDR2 YYDKDF (reference sequence). The CDR3 spans 12 residues. Trimming cost V 1 base and J 5 bases, with 4 bases left between them.